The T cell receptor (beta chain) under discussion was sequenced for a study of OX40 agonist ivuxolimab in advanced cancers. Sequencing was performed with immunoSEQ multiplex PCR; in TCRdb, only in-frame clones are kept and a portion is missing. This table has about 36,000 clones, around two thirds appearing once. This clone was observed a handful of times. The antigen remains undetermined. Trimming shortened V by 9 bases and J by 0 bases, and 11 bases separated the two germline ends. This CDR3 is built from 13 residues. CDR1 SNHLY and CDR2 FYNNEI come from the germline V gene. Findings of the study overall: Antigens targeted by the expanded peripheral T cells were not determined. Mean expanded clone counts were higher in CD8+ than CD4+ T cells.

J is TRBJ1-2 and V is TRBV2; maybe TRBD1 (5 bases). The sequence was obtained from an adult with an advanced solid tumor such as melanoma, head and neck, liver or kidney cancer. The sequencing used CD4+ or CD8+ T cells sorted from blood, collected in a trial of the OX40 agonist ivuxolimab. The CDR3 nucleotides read TGTGCCAGACTGGACATTTCTAACTATGGCTACACCTTC. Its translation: CARLDISNYGYTF.